These 2 T cell receptor beta chains originate from one sample sequenced in a study of cytomegalovirus exposure and HLA in healthy donors. Amplification used 60 Vbeta primers and 13 Jbeta primers. Sequencing was performed with immunoSEQ multiplex PCR; in TCRdb, only in-frame clones are kept and a portion is missing. The sample lists about 94,000 clones; approximately 80% were seen once. Sequencing input: PBMCs. Source of these receptors: a human donor in good health.

The genes are TRBV27 and TRBJ1-1; no firm D call. V was clipped by 3 bases and J by 1 base, with 6 bases between them. This CDR3 contains 13 residues. From germline, CDR1 is MNHEY and CDR2 SMNVEV (reference sequence). CDR3 nucleotide sequence: TGTGCCAGCAGTTTCCAGGAGAACACTGAAGCTTTCTTT. Its translation: CASSFQENTEAFF.

V gene TRBV7-6 combines with J gene TRBJ2-1, with TRBD2 matching 7 bases. Trimming cost V 2 bases and J 10 bases; bases outside gene matches: 2. This CDR3 has 12 residues. Germline lookup yields CDR1 SGHVS and CDR2 FNYEAQ. This CDR3 is CASSLLAAEQFF. The CDR3, as DNA: TGTGCCAGCAGCTTACTAGCGGCCGAGCAGTTCTTC.